Detailed here is one TCR beta chain. The data stem from a study of blood T cell repertoires in COVID-19. Study summary: Some COVID-19 samples were acute and others convalescent; all came from the United States, Italy and Spain. T cells, B-cell-depleted T cells, or PBMCs supplied cDNA or gDNA.

The table came from immunoSEQ multiplex PCR; TCRdb's copy has only in-frame clones and leaves some out. The repertoire holds about 280,000 clones, with nearly 90% as singletons. Symptom resolution, clearance, or two negative PCRs marked donors in Cohort 3 as recovered. V lost 2 bases to trimming and J lost 4 bases, with 13 bases between them. This CDR3 is built from 15 residues. CDR1 and CDR2 from the germline V gene are SGHRS and YFSETQ. The V call is TRBV5-1, the J call TRBJ2-1; D might be TRBD2 (5 bases). The TCR comes from a woman between 55 and 75 years old who had recovered from COVID-19. The material sequenced was PBMCs or T cells enriched from blood (not recorded which). In DNA form, the CDR3 reads TGCGCCAGCAGCTTCGGCGGACTTTCTTACAATGAGCAGTTCTTC. Translation gives CASSFGGLSYNEQFF.